The present TCR beta chain was sequenced within a study of CD8 T cells in cerebrospinal fluid in Alzheimer's disease. The overall study: CSF T cell clonal expansion was assessed by plate-based nested PCR and droplet-based sequencing.

Whole-study results and caveats: The authors cautioned that cerebrospinal fluid EBV-specific TCRs do not prove EBV causes Alzheimer's.

Germline-derived CDR1 and CDR2 are SGHNT and YYREEE (reference sequence). The CDR3 has 12 residues. Comment on this clonotype: No antigen is known for it.

TCRdb reprocessed the 10x single-cell sequencing reads and keeps a single row for each CDR3 protein, giving no DNA. Its listing shows 1,100 to 1,500 distinct CDR3 sequences. Material: cerebrospinal fluid. The V and J genes are TRBV5-4 and TRBJ2-7. The sequence derives from a human donor with mild cognitive impairment. The CDR3 sequence: CASSLVPNEQYF.